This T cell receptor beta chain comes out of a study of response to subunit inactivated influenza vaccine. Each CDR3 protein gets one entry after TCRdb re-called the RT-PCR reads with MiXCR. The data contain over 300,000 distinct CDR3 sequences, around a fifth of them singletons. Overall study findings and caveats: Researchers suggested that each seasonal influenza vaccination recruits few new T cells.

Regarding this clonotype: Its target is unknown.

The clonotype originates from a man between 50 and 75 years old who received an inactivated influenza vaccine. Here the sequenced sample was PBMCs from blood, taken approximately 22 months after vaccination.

CDR3 coding DNA: TGCGCCAGCAGTTCCACTAGCGGGAGTTGGGATGAGCAGTTCTTC. This sequence encodes CASSSTSGSWDEQFF. The rearrangement links TRBV5-1 to TRBJ2-1; 11 bases are shared with TRBD2. Germline V gene sequence: CDR1 SGHRS, CDR2 YFSETQ. V gave up 5 bases and J gave up 8 bases; unmatched junction bases: 9. This CDR3 contains 15 residues. The variable domain in full, completed from reference TRBV5-1 and TRBJ2-1, reads KAGVTQTPRYLIKTRGQQVTLSCSPISGHRSVSWYQQTPGQGLQFLFEYFSETQRNKGNFPGRFSGRQFSNSRSEMNVSTLELGDSALYLCASSSTSGSWDEQFFGPGTRLTVL.